The present T cell receptor beta chain was sequenced within a study of blood T cell repertoires in COVID-19. Study information: Acute-phase and convalescent COVID-19 samples originated in the United States, Italy and Spain. Sources were T cells, B-cell-depleted T cells, or PBMCs; the material itself was cDNA or gDNA.

The length of the CDR3 is 15 residues. V shed 0 bases, J shed 5 bases, and the junction held 5 bases outside the gene matches. Germline CDR1 SGHNT, CDR2 YYREEE (reference sequence). How the authors handled the data: Quantification of nucleated cells was approximated via reference gene primer amplification. Profiled with immunoSEQ multiplex PCR; TCRdb holds only in-frame clones, not every one. V and J calls and clone size come straight from that table; D and trimming were deduced from the DNA. The table records some 220,000 clones, approximately 80% of them present only once. The V and J genes are TRBV5-4 and TRBJ2-7; 10 nucleotides align to TRBD2. The sequence was obtained from a human donor in a cohort sampled during active COVID-19. The sample consisted of peripheral blood. CDR3 sequence (DNA): TGTGCCAGCAGCTTGGCCCTAGCGGGAGTCCACGAGCAGTACTTC. Encoded protein: CASSLALAGVHEQYF.